This T cell receptor beta chain was captured by sequencing in a study of control samples from healthy donors and cancer patients. TCRdb's copy holds only in-frame clones and misses some; the assay was immunoSEQ multiplex PCR. The table includes approximately 190,000 clones, 90% to 95% detected once. This TCR was recovered from a man aged 25 to 40 in good health. The sequenced material came from blood.

In DNA, the CDR3 is TGCGCCAGCAGCCAAAGTCATGTCGGGGGCAATCTTGAAAAACTGTTTTTT. As protein: CASSQSHVGGNLEKLFF. This sequence joins TRBV4-1 and TRBJ1-4; possible D gene TRBD1, 6 bases. Trimming pared 2 bases from V and 7 bases from J, leaving 20 bases between. Germline lookup yields CDR1 MGHRA and CDR2 YSYEKL. The CDR3 extends over 17 amino acids.